This T cell receptor beta chain was sequenced in a study of CD8 T cells in ankylosing spondylitis. The CDR3 runs 14 residues. The ends were cut back, 4 bases at V and 7 bases at J, with 14 bases in the middle. Per germline, CDR1 LGHDT and CDR2 YNNKEL (reference sequence). It was by quantitative 5'-RACE with molecular barcodes that TCR beta libraries were made. TCRdb redid the calling of the 5' RACE reads with MiXCR, one entry per CDR3 protein. The sample holds about 150,000 distinct CDR3 sequences, roughly 11% seen once. The chain is built from TRBV3-1 and TRBJ2-1; D is uncertain. The sample was blood, either unsorted or a sorted T cell fraction (not recorded which). This sequence originates from a female donor with ankylosing spondylitis or in good health (not recorded which). The CDR3 is CASSPGSGANEQFF. CDR3 coding DNA: TGTGCCAGCAGCCCTGGTTCCGGTGCGAATGAGCAGTTCTTC.